The 4 T cell receptor beta chains reported below all come from one sample, sequenced in a study of blood T cells in healthy people across ages. Primed by a sample-barcoded 5' primer and a J-beta primer mix, a second PCR proceeded for roughly 7 to 12 cycles. TCRdb reprocessed the 5' RACE reads via MiXCR and lists one record per CDR3 protein. The sample gives under 2 million distinct CDR3 sequences, almost 35% of which show up once; around 10% is in the top ten. The sequenced material came from blood. All receptors come from a young woman in good health.

This clonotype was detected a few times. The CDR3 nucleotides are TGTGCCAGCAACTTAGCGGGCGATTCCTACAATGAGCAGTTCTTC. Amino acid sequence: CASNLAGDSYNEQFF. V gene TRBV9 combines with J gene TRBJ2-1; 7 positions match TRBD2. The CDR3 runs 15 residues. CDR1 and CDR2 (germline): SGDLS, YYNGEE. Losses at the gene ends were 6 bases for V and 1 base for J; bases not matched to a gene: 7.

The chain employs TRBV18 and TRBJ1-5; no firm D call. The CDR3 length is 13 residues. Germline CDR1 KGHSH, CDR2 LQKENI. V lost 3 bases to trimming and J lost 7 bases, with 10 bases between them. In nucleotides, the CDR3 is TGTGCCAGCTCACCTAATGCCGGGCAGCCCCAGCATTTT. It is translated as CASSPNAGQPQHF.

V is TRBV29-1 and J is TRBJ2-7, with TRBD1 identical over 8 bases. V gave up 6 bases and J gave up 2 bases; unmatched junction bases: 15. Germline V gene data show CDR1 as SQVTM and CDR2 as ANQGSEA. This CDR3 is built from 16 residues. DNA for the CDR3: TGCAGCGTCTCGAAGACAGGGGCTCTCCTTACCTACGAGCAGTACTTC. This codes for CSVSKTGALLTYEQYF.

The chain recombines TRBV7-9 with TRBJ2-3; D not certain. CDR1 and CDR2 from the germline V gene are SEHNR and FQNEAQ (reference sequence). CDR3 length: 13 amino acids. V gave up 6 bases and J gave up 2 bases, with 9 bases separating them. For the CDR3, the DNA is TGTGCCAGCAGATCGCTCTCCACAGATACGCAGTATTTT. Its protein product is CASRSLSTDTQYF.